This TCR beta chain emerged from a study of blood T cell repertoires in COVID-19. Study-level background: From the United States, Italy and Spain came samples of acute and convalescent COVID-19. The analysed material was cDNA or gDNA that came from T cells, B-cell-depleted T cells, or PBMCs.

Authors' data handling: How many nucleated cells were present was estimated from reference gene primer amplification. Generated by immunoSEQ multiplex PCR, the TCRdb table keeps only in-frame clones and is missing some. The V and J calls and clone size were taken over from that table, and D and trimming were inferred from the DNA. The repertoire holds around 160,000 clones, with roughly 76% as singletons. CDR1 and CDR2 from the germline V gene are SSHAT and FNYEAQ (reference sequence). The CDR3 runs to 15 residues. This clone was detected only once. A read error may produce the germline difference seen at one junction end.

This TCR was recovered from a human donor with acute or convalescent COVID-19. The donor label of this sample is uncertain. Source material: peripheral blood. This chain links TRBV7-7 with TRBJ1-4; no reliable D call. The CDR3 spells CASSLGSGGNEKLFF. CDR3 bases: TGTGCTAGCAGCTTAGGAAGCGGCGGTAATGAAAAACTGTTTTTT.